The 26 T cell receptor beta chains reported below all come from one sample, sequenced in a study of blood T cells in healthy people across ages. The second PCR ran about 6 to 12 cycles with a sample-barcoded 5' primer and J-beta primers. In TCRdb, the 5' RACE reads were re-called with MiXCR into one record per CDR3 protein. This table holds 1.5 million or so distinct CDR3 sequences, approximately 40% found once. The sample was blood. The receptors shown here come from a woman between 18 and 29 years old in good health.

This clonotype was observed a few times. The rearrangement uses TRBV30 and TRBJ2-3, with TRBD2 as a possible D gene (6 bases). The CDR3 totals 14 residues. With 0 bases removed from V and 2 bases from J, the gap between germline ends came to 9 bases. Germline-derived CDR1 and CDR2 are GTSNPN and SVGIG (reference sequence). The CDR3 sequence is CAWSVAGNTDTQYF. CDR3 DNA sequence: TGTGCCTGGAGTGTCGCGGGAAACACAGATACGCAGTATTTT. The complete variable domain, with remaining parts taken from reference TRBV30 and TRBJ2-3, reads SQTIHQWPATLVQPVGSPLSLECTVEGTSNPNLYWYRQAAGRGLQLLFYSVGIGQISSEVPQNLSASRPQDRQFILSSKKLLLSDSGFYLCAWSVAGNTDTQYFGPGTRLTVL.

This clonotype showed up just a few times. V usage is TRBV11-2 and J usage is TRBJ2-1; no reliable D call. Trimming removed 5 bases at V and 8 bases at J, with 10 bases between. CDR1 is SGHAT and CDR2 is FQNNGV in the germline V gene. CDR3 length: 12 amino acids. The CDR3, as DNA: TGTGCCAGCAGCCCCACGATGGATGAGCAGTTCTTC. Its translation is CASSPTMDEQFF.

This clonotype was seen a handful of times. The chain has TRBV5-6 and TRBJ2-5, with TRBD2 as a possible D gene (6 bases). CDR1 and CDR2 from the germline V gene are SGHDT and YYEEEE. The CDR3 runs 15 residues. Between the trimmed V and J ends, which lost 4 bases and 2 bases, there was a span of 15 bases. Written as DNA, the CDR3 is TGTGCCAGCAGCCCCGTGCTAGCGCAACAAGAGACCCAGTACTTC. This codes for CASSPVLAQQETQYF.

This clonotype has only a few counts. CDR3 sequence reads: CSARLAGATTGQFF. The CDR3 region has the DNA TGCAGTGCTAGACTAGCGGGGGCCACTACAGGGCAGTTCTTC. This rearrangement joins TRBV20-1 to TRBJ2-1, with 10 nucleotides matching TRBD2. After removal of 2 bases from V and 12 bases from J, the junction contained 10 bases not matched to a gene. CDR1 DFQATT and CDR2 SNEGSKA come from the germline V gene (reference sequence). The CDR3 extends over 14 amino acids.

This clonotype was seen more than once but under ten times. CDR3: CASSRISSGVGSGELFF. CDR3 nucleotides: TGTGCCAGCAGCCGAATCTCTAGCGGGGTTGGGTCCGGGGAGCTGTTTTTT. The chain carries TRBV7-8 and TRBJ2-2; 9 positions agree with TRBD2. Germline CDR1 reads SGHVS; CDR2 reads FQNEAQ. Trimming at V came to 5 bases and at J to 6 bases, leaving 13 bases not matched to a gene. The CDR3 consists of 17 residues.

This clonotype was picked up a small number of times. V is TRBV25-1 and J is TRBJ1-2; D is perhaps TRBD1 (6 bases). Trimming shortened V by 3 bases and J by 3 bases, and 14 bases separated the two germline ends. Germline lookup yields CDR1 MGHDK and CDR2 SYGVNS. CDR3 length: 15 residues. The chain's CDR3 is CASSDPDSPYYGYTF. DNA of the CDR3: TGTGCCAGCAGTGATCCGGACAGCCCTTACTATGGCTACACCTTC.

This clonotype was found a few times. The chain has TRBV27 and TRBJ2-7; D might be TRBD2 (5 bases). The CDR3 is 13 residues long. V lost 0 bases, J lost 6 bases, and 9 bases lay in between. The V gene's germline CDR1 is MNHEY and CDR2 SMNVEV (reference sequence). The CDR3 region is CASSLSYAGEQYF. CDR3 DNA: TGTGCCAGCAGTTTATCATATGCGGGCGAGCAGTACTTC.

The genes are TRBV9 and TRBJ2-2; D unresolved. V was trimmed by 0 bases and J by 5 bases, leaving 8 bases between them. The CDR3 is 14 residues long. Germline loops: CDR1 SGDLS, CDR2 YYNGEE. This CDR3 reads CASSVGLVTGELFF. CDR3 nucleotide sequence: TGTGCCAGCAGCGTAGGGCTAGTTACCGGGGAGCTGTTTTTT.

This clonotype showed up just a few times. This chain links TRBV7-9 with TRBJ2-7, with a tentative D call TRBD2 (5 bases). Trimming stripped 3 bases from V and 12 bases from J, with 12 bases between. This CDR3 is built from 11 residues. Germline V gene data show CDR1 as SEHNR and CDR2 as FQNEAQ (reference sequence). CDR3 sequence (DNA): TGTGCCAGCAGCTTGGGAGTAAGTTTGTACTTC. Its translation: CASSLGVSLYF.

This clonotype appeared a few times. The rearrangement uses TRBV4-1 and TRBJ2-4; 8 bases are shared with TRBD1. Per the germline V gene, CDR1 is MGHRA and CDR2 is YSYEKL. This CDR3 has 19 residues. With V trimmed by 0 bases and J by 0 bases, 10 bases remained unmatched. CDR3 bases: TGCGCCAGCAGCCAAGATTCGGCCGCCGGGACAGGAGCCAAAAACATTCAGTACTTC. Translated, it gives CASSQDSAAGTGAKNIQYF.

The gene calls are TRBV3-1 and TRBJ1-2, with a tentative D call TRBD1 (6 bases). Trimming cost V 2 bases and J 4 bases, with 11 bases left between them. CDR1 and CDR2 (germline): LGHDT, YNNKEL (reference sequence). This CDR3 is built from 14 residues. This CDR3 reads CASSQRGTPYGYTF. The CDR3 region has the DNA TGTGCCAGCAGCCAAAGGGGGACACCCTATGGCTACACCTTC.

This CDR3 reads CSARAHSPEGRGEKLFF. CDR3 DNA sequence: TGCAGTGCTAGAGCCCATTCCCCGGAGGGGAGGGGAGAAAAACTGTTTTTT. This chain joins TRBV20-1 and TRBJ1-4; perhaps TRBD1 as D (5 bases). The ends were cut back, 1 base at V and 8 bases at J, with 23 bases in the middle. In germline, CDR1 is DFQATT, CDR2 SNEGSKA (reference sequence). The CDR3 totals 17 residues.

The gene calls are TRBV7-2 and TRBJ2-3; D is uncertain. The CDR3 length is 13 residues. V lost 5 bases and J lost 8, with 14 bases in between. The germline gives CDR1 SGHTA, CDR2 FQGNSA. This chain's CDR3 is CASSTRLRATQYF. The CDR3 DNA reads TGTGCCAGCAGCACCCGCCTGCGAGCTACGCAGTATTTT.

This clonotype was counted a few times. The CDR3 region is CASGTPGLQDTQYF. The CDR3 DNA follows: TGTGCCAGCGGGACCCCCGGCCTACAGGATACGCAGTATTTT. V and J are TRBV14 and TRBJ2-3, with D perhaps being TRBD1 or TRBD2 (5 bases each). The CDR3 runs 14 residues. Trimming took 8 bases from V and 6 from J, leaving 18 bases between them. The germline gives CDR1 SGHDN, CDR2 FVKESK.

Only a few counts were recorded for this clonotype. The genes are TRBV4-1 and TRBJ1-4, with D possibly TRBD1 on 5 matching bases. V lost 0 bases and J lost 5, with 16 bases in between. Germline V gene data show CDR1 as MGHRA and CDR2 as YSYEKL. The CDR3 contains 17 residues. CDR3 in amino acids: CASSQDPGGDANEKLFF. The CDR3 DNA follows: TGCGCCAGCAGCCAAGACCCAGGAGGGGACGCGAATGAAAAACTGTTTTTT.

This rearrangement joins TRBV11-2 to TRBJ2-7, with 8 bases identical to TRBD1. CDR3 length: 16 residues. Germline CDR1 SGHAT, CDR2 FQNNGV. The ends lost 2 bases at V and 2 bases at J; junction bases unmatched: 8. The CDR3: CASSLSGRRGPYEQYF. The CDR3 DNA follows: TGTGCCAGCAGCTTATCCGGCCGCAGGGGGCCCTACGAGCAGTACTTC.

The CDR3 sequence: CASSVPSGSRNEQFF. CDR3 DNA sequence: TGTGCCAGCAGTGTACCTAGCGGGAGTCGGAATGAGCAGTTCTTC. The gene calls are TRBV25-1 and TRBJ2-1, with 10 bases aligning to TRBD2. The CDR3 extends over 15 amino acids. The V gene end was trimmed by 4 bases and the J gene end by 7 bases; junction bases not matched to a gene: 7. CDR1 and CDR2 from the germline V gene are MGHDK and SYGVNS.

This clonotype was picked up a small number of times. The chain combines TRBV4-1 with TRBJ1-2; 10 bases are shared with TRBD1. Unmatched junction bases numbered 10, after V lost 1 base and J lost 8 bases. This CDR3 comprises 16 residues. From germline, CDR1 is MGHRA and CDR2 YSYEKL. This chain's CDR3 is CASSQGTGQGHGGYTF. DNA for the CDR3: TGCGCCAGCAGCCAAGGGACGGGACAGGGGCATGGAGGCTACACCTTC.

With regard to this clonotype: At one end, the junction sequence differs from germline, possibly due to a read error. The chain couples TRBV7-2 to TRBJ2-1; 13 nucleotides align to TRBD2. Germline V gives CDR1 SGHTA, CDR2 FQGNSA. The CDR3 is 20 amino acids. The CDR3 bases are TGTGCCAGCGGCTTAGAGTGGTTACTAGCGGGAGGGATGAAGAACAATGAGCAGTTCTTC. It specifies CASGLEWLLAGGMKNNEQFF.

The CDR3 spells CSASALDYAPGNEQFF. The CDR3 DNA is TGCAGTGCTAGCGCTTTAGACTACGCGCCGGGGAATGAGCAGTTCTTC. The chain recombines TRBV20-1 with TRBJ2-1; D is possibly TRBD2 (5 bases). Per the germline V gene, CDR1 is DFQATT and CDR2 is SNEGSKA (reference sequence). The CDR3 is 16 residues long. Trimming stripped 3 bases from V and 7 bases from J, with 22 bases between.

This clonotype has a handful of counts. The chain joins TRBV28 to TRBJ2-3, with D perhaps being TRBD1 or TRBD2 (5 bases each). This CDR3 spans 16 amino acids. Germline V gives CDR1 MDHEN, CDR2 SYDVKM. Trimming cost V 7 bases and J 7 bases, with 24 bases left between them. CDR3 sequence reads: CASTPTGTLGGNTQYF. In DNA, the CDR3 is TGTGCCAGCACCCCAACTGGGACCCTGGGTGGGAATACGCAGTATTTT.

The chain combines TRBV7-3 with TRBJ2-5, with 15 bases aligning to TRBD2. The CDR3 consists of 16 residues. Germline CDR1 SGHTA, CDR2 FQGTGA. V was pared by 6 bases and J by 5 bases, with 7 bases of the junction left unmatched. The CDR3 DNA is TGTGCCAGCAGTACCGGGACTAGCGGGGGGAGGGAGACCCAGTACTTC. Translating it yields CASSTGTSGGRETQYF.

The V and J genes are TRBV9 and TRBJ2-4; 8 nucleotides agree with TRBD2. With the DNA end fitting TRBJ2-7 better, the J assignment may be wrong. CDR1 is SGDLS and CDR2 is YYNGEE in the germline V gene. The CDR3 spans 14 residues. In DNA, the CDR3 is TGTGCCAGCAGCGTAGGGGGACTAGTTGCCGAGCAGTACTTC. Translating gives CASSVGGLVAEQYF.

A note on this clonotype: Germline and junction disagree at one end, which may indicate a read error. The chain recombines TRBV20-1 with TRBJ1-1; possible D gene TRBD1, 5 bases. The CDR3 is 15 amino acids. Germline V gives CDR1 DFQATT, CDR2 SNEGSKA (reference sequence). Written as DNA, the CDR3 is TGCAGTGCTAGACTGCAGGGCACCATGAACAGTGAAGCTTTCTTT. Residues: CSARLQGTMNSEAFF.

The chain couples TRBV9 to TRBJ2-7; no clear D gene. Trimming took 2 bases from V and 8 from J, leaving 14 bases between them. CDR1 is SGDLS, CDR2 YYNGEE, per germline. The CDR3 is made up of 13 amino acids. The CDR3 DNA reads as TGTGCCAGCAGCGTTGGCCTCGACCCCCAGCAGTACTTC. Protein sequence: CASSVGLDPQQYF.

The chain recombines TRBV29-1 with TRBJ2-1; D assignment may be TRBD1 or TRBD2 (5 bases each). The germline V gene has CDR1 SQVTM and CDR2 ANQGSEA. V lost 3 bases and J lost 0, with 12 bases in between. This CDR3 comprises 15 residues. Written as DNA, the CDR3 is TGCAGCGTTGATGGCAGGGAGTCCTCCTACAATGAGCAGTTCTTC. Its protein is CSVDGRESSYNEQFF.